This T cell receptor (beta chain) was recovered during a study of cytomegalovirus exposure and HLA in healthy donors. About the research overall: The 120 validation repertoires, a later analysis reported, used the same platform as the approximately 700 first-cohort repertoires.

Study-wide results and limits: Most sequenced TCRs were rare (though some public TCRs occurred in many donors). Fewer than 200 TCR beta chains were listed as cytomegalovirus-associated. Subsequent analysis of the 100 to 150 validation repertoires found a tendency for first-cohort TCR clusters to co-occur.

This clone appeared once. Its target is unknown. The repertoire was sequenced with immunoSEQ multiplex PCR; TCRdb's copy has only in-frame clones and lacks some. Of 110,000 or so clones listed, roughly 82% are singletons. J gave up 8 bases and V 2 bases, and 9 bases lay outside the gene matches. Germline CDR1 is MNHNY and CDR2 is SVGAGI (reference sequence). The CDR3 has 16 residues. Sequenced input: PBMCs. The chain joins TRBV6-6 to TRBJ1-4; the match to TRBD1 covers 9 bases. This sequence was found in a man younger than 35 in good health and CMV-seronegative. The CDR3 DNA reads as TGTGCCAGCAGTTACCAGGGACAGGGATTTGGGGAAAAACTGTTTTTT. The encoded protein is CASSYQGQGFGEKLFF.